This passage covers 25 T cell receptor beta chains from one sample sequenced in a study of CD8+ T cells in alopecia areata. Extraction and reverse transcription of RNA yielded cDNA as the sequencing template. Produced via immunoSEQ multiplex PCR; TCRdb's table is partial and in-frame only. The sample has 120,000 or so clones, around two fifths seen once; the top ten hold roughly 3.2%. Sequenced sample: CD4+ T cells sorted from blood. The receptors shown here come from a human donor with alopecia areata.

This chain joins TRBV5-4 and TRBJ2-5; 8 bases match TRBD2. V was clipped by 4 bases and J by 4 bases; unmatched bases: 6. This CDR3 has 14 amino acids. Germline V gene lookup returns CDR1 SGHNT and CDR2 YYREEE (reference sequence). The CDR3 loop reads CASSPGTRGETQYF. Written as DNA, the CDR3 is TGTGCCAGCAGCCCCGGGACTAGAGGAGAGACCCAGTACTTC.

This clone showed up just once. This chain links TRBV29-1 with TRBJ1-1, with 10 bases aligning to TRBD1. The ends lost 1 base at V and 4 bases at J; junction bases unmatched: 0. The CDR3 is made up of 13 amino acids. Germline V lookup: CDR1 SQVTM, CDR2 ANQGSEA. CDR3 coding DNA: TGCAGCGTTGAAGGGGACAGGGGCACTGAAGCTTTCTTT. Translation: CSVEGDRGTEAFF.

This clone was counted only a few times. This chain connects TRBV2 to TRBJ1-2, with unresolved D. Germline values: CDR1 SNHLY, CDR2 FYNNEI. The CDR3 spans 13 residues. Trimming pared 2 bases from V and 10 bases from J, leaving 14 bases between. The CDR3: CASSETAQPNYTF. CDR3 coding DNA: TGTGCCAGCAGTGAAACGGCACAGCCAAACTACACCTTC.

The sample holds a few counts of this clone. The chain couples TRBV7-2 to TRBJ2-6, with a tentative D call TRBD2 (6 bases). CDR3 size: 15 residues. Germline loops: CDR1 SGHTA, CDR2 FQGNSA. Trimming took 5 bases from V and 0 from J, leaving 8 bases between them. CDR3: CASSRRGSGANVLTF. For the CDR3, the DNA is TGTGCCAGCAGCCGGAGGGGCTCTGGGGCCAACGTCCTGACTTTC.

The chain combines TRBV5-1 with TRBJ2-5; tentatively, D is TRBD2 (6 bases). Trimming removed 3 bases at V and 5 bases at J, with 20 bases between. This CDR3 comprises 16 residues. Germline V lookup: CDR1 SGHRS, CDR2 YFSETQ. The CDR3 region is CASSSTSGLRAETQYF. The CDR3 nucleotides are TGCGCCAGCAGCTCCACTTCGGGACTCCGGGCGGAGACCCAGTACTTC.

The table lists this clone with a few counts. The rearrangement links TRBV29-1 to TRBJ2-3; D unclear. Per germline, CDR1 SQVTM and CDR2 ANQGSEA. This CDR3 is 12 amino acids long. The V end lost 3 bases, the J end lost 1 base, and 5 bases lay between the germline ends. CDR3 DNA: TGCAGCGTTGACTTGGGCACAGATACGCAGTATTTT. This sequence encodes CSVDLGTDTQYF.

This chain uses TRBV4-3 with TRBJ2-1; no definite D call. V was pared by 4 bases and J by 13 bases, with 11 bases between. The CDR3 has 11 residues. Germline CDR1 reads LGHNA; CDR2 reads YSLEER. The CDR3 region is CASSRGSTQFF. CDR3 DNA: TGCGCCAGCAGCCGGGGTTCCACCCAGTTCTTC.

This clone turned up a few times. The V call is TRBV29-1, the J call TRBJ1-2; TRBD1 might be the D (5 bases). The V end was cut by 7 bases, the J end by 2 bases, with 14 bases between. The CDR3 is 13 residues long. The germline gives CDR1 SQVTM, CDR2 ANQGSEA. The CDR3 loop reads CSAERGTNYGYTF. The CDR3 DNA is TGCAGCGCCGAAAGGGGAACCAACTATGGCTACACCTTC.

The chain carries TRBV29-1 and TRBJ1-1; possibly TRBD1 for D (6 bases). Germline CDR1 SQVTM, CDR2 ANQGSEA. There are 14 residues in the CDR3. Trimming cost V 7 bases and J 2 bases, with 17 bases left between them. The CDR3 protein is CSGYRTDINTEAFF. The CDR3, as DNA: TGCAGCGGCTACCGGACAGATATTAACACTGAAGCTTTCTTT.

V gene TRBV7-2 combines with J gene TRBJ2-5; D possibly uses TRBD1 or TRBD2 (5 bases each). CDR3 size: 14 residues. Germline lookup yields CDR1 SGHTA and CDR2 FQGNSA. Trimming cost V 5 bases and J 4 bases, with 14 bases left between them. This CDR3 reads CASSPYGGGETQYF. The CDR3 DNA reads TGTGCCAGCAGCCCATACGGTGGGGGAGAGACCCAGTACTTC.

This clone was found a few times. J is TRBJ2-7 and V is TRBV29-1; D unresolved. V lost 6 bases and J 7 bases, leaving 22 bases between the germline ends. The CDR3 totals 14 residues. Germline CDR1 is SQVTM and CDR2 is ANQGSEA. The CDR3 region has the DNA TGCAGCGTATCGCCGAGACTCGGGTCCCGAGAGCAGTACTTC. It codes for CSVSPRLGSREQYF.

CDR3 sequence (DNA): TGTGCCAGCAGTTTATCTCCCGGGCGGACTGAAGCTTTCTTT. This translates into CASSLSPGRTEAFF. The J gene is TRBJ1-1, the V gene TRBV27; unclear D gene. V was shortened by 0 bases and J by 5 bases, with 10 bases between the two germline ends. This CDR3 contains 14 residues. CDR1 and CDR2 from the germline V gene are MNHEY and SMNVEV (reference sequence).

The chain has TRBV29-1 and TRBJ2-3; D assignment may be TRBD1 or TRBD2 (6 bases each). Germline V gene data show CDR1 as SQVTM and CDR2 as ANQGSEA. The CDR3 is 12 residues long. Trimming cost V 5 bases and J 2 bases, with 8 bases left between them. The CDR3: CSVRGDTDTQYF. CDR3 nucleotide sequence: TGCAGCGTTAGGGGGGACACAGATACGCAGTATTTT.

CDR3 in amino acids: CASSQEYGTDTQYF. Written as DNA, the CDR3 is TGCGCCAGCAGCCAAGAGTACGGCACAGATACGCAGTATTTT. The chain couples TRBV4-3 to TRBJ2-3, with unresolved D. The CDR3 sequence is 14 residues long. Between the trimmed V and J ends, which lost 0 bases and 1 base, there was a span of 5 bases. Per germline, CDR1 LGHNA and CDR2 YSLEER.

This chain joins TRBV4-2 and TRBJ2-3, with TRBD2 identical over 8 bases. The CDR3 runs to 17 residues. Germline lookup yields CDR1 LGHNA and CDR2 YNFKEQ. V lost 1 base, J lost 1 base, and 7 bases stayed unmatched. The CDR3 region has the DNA TGTGCCAGCAGCCAAGGGGTGAGGCGGGGGGGCACAGATACGCAGTATTTT. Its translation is CASSQGVRRGGTDTQYF.

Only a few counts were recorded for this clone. The CDR3 protein is CSVANRQGSIDYTF. CDR3 nucleotides: TGCAGCGTTGCAAACCGTCAGGGGAGTATTGACTACACCTTC. The J gene is TRBJ1-2, the V gene TRBV29-1, with D possibly being TRBD1 (6 bases). Germline V gene data show CDR1 as SQVTM and CDR2 as ANQGSEA. V was pared by 4 bases and J by 10 bases, with 22 bases between. The CDR3 totals 14 residues.

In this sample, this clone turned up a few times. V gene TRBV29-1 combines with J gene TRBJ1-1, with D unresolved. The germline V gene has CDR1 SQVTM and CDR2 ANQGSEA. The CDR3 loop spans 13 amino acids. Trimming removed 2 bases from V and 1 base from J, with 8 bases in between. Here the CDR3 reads CSVEQNQNTEAFF. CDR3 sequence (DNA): TGCAGCGTTGAACAGAACCAGAACACTGAAGCTTTCTTT.

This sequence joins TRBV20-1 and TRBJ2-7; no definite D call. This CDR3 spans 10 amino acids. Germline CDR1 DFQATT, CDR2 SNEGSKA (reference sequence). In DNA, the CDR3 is TGCAGCCTCTCCTCCTACGAGCAGTACTTC. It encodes CSLSSYEQYF.

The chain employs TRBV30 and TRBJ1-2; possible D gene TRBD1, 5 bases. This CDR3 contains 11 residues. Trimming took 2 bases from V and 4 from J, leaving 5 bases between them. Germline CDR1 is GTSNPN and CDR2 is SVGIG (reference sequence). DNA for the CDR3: TGTGCCTGGAGTCAGGGCTATGGCTACACCTTC. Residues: CAWSQGYGYTF.

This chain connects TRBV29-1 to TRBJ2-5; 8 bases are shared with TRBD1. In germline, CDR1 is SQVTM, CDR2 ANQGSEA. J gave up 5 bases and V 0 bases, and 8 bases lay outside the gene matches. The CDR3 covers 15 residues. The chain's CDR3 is CSVEDTSGGLETQYF. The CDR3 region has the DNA TGCAGCGTTGAAGATACCTCAGGGGGCTTGGAGACCCAGTACTTC. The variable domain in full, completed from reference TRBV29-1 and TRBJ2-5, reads SAVISQKPSRDICQRGTSLTIQCQVDSQVTMMFWYRQQPGQSLTLIATANQGSEATYESGFVIDKFPISRPNLTFSTLTVSNMSPEDSSIYLCSVEDTSGGLETQYFGPGTRLLVL.

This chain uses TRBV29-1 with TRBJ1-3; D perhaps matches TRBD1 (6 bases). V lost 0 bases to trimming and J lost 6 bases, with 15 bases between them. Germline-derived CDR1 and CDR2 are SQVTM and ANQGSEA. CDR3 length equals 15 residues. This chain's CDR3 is CSVEDRQGRVNTIYF. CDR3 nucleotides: TGCAGCGTTGAAGACCGGCAGGGGAGGGTAAACACCATATATTTT.

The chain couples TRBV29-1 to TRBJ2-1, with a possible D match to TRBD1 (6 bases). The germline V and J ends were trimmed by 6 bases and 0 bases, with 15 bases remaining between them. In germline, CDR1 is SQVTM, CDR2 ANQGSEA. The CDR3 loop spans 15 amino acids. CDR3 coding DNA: TGCAGCGTGACCAAGAGGGGGTTCTCCTACAATGAGCAGTTCTTC. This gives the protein CSVTKRGFSYNEQFF.

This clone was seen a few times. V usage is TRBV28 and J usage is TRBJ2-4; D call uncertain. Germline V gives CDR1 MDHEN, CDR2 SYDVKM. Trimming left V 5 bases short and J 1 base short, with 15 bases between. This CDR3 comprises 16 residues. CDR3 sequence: CASSDTRSRAKNIQYF. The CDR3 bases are TGTGCCAGCAGTGATACCCGATCGAGGGCCAAAAACATTCAGTACTTC.

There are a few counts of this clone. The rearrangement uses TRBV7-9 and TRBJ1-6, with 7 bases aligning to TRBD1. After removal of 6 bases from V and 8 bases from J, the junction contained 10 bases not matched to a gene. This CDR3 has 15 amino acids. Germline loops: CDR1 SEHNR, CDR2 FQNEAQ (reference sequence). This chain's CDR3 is CASRPGTVNDSPLHF. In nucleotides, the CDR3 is TGTGCCAGCAGGCCTGGGACAGTGAATGATTCACCCCTCCACTTT. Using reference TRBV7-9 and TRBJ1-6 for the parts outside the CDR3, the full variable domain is DTGVSQNPRHKITKRGQNVTFRCDPISEHNRLYWYRQTLGQGPEFLTYFQNEAQLEKSRLLSDRFSAERPKGSFSTLEIQRTEQGDSAMYLCASRPGTVNDSPLHFGNGTRLTVT.

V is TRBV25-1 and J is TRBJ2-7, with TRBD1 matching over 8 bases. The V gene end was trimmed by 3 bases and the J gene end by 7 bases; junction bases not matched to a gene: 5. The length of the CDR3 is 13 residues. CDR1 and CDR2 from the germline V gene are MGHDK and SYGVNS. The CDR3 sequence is CASSEQGAREQYF. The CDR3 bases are TGTGCCAGCAGTGAGCAGGGGGCGCGGGAGCAGTACTTC.